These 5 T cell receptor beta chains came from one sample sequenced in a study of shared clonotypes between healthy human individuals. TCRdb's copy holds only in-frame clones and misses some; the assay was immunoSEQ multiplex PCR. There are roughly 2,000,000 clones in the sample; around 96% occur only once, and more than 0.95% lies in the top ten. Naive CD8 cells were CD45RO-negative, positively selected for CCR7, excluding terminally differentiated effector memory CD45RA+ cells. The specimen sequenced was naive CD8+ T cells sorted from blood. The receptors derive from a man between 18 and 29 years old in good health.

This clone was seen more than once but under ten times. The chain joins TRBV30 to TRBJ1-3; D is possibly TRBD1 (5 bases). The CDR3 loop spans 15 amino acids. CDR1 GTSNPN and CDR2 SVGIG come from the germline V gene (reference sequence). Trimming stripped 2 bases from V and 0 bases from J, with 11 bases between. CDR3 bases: TGTGCCTGGAGTTGGGACTCGAGCTCTGGAAACACCATATATTTT. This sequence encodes CAWSWDSSSGNTIYF.

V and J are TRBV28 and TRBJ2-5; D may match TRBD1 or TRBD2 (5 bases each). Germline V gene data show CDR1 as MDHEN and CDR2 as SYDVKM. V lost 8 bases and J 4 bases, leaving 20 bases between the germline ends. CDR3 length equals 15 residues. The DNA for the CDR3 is TGTGCCAGCTCCACCGGGATCTCAAGGGGAGAGACCCAGTACTTC. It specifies CASSTGISRGETQYF.

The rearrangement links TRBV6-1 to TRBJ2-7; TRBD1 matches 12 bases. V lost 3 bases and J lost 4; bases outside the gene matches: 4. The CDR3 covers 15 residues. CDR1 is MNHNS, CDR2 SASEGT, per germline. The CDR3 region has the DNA TGTGCCAGCAGTGAGGGACAGGGGGCGGTGTACGAGCAGTACTTC. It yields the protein CASSEGQGAVYEQYF.

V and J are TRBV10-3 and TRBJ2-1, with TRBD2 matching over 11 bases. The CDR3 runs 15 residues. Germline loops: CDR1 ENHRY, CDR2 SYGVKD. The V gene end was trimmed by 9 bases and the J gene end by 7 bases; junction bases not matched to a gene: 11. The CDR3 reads CAISHTSGGENEQFF. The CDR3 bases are TGTGCCATTTCTCATACTAGCGGGGGCGAGAATGAGCAGTTCTTC.

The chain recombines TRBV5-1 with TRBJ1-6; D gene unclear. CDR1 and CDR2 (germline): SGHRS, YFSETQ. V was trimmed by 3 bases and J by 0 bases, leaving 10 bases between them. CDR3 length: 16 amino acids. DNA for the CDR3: TGCGCCAGCAGCTCGGGAGAGCTCTCCTATAATTCACCCCTCCACTTT. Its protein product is CASSSGELSYNSPLHF.